Listed below are T cell receptor beta chains from one sample, sequenced in a study of blood T cell repertoires in COVID-19. Only in-frame clones appear in the TCRdb table, and some are missing; sequencing was by immunoSEQ multiplex PCR. The sample contains under 200,000 clones, around four fifths of which appear only once. Sequencing was done on a sample of peripheral blood. Receptors originate from an elderly woman with active or convalescent COVID-19. CDR3s include the opening cysteine and the closing phenylalanine or tryptophan. A D gene is named only where the DNA matches it firmly. Rows may omit the clone size; those that give it use once, few, many or a size class.

j_gene	abundance	d_gene	v_gene	CDR3nt	CDR3aa
TRBJ2-7	many	-	TRBV18	TGTGCCAGCTCACTTGAGGGAATCGGCTACGAGCAGTACTTC	CASSLEGIGYEQYF
TRBJ2-4	-	TRBD2	TRBV6-1	TGTGCCAGCAGTGATGGGGGGGTCGGAAACATTCAGTACTTC	CASSDGGVGNIQYF
TRBJ1-1	-	TRBD1	TRBV10-3	TGTGCCATCAGCGATCAACAGGGGGACACTGAAGCTTTCTTT	CAISDQQGDTEAFF
TRBJ1-2	-	TRBD1	TRBV28	TGTGCCAGCGGGGTCCGGGGACAGGCCTACTATGGCTACACCTTC	CASGVRGQAYYGYTF
TRBJ1-6	few	-	TRBV30	TGTGCCTGGAGTGTACTATTCTCACCCCTCCACTTT	CAWSVLFSPLHF
TRBJ2-1	once	TRBD2	TRBV13	TGTGCCAGCAGCTTAGACGGACTAGCGGGGATTGAGCAGTTCTTC	CASSLDGLAGIEQFF
TRBJ2-1	-	-	TRBV2	TGTGCCAGCAGTGGTAGTGAGAACTCCTACAATGAGCAGTTCTTC	CASSGSENSYNEQFF
TRBJ2-7	-	-	TRBV5-5	TGTGCCAGCAGCTTGCGGATCCTAGCAGCCGAGCAGTACTTC	CASSLRILAAEQYF
TRBJ2-7	once	TRBD2	TRBV4-3	TGCGCCAGCAGCCAAAGACCGCTAGCGGGGGGCTACGAGCAGTACTTC	CASSQRPLAGGYEQYF
TRBJ1-6	-	-	TRBV5-1	TGCGCCAGCAGCTTGGAGGTCGGGTCCTCCTATAATTCACCCCTCCACTTT	CASSLEVGSSYNSPLHF
TRBJ1-3	-	TRBD1	TRBV30	TGTGCTCTGGACAGGGGATTTGGAAACACCATATATTTT	CALDRGFGNTIYF
TRBJ1-5	-	TRBD1	TRBV6-5	TGTGCCAGCAAGGCAGGGGGGAATCAGCCCCAGCATTTT	CASKAGGNQPQHF
TRBJ2-3	once	TRBD2	TRBV6-5	TGTGCCAGCAGTTACCGCGGGGGGCCCACAGATACGCAGTATTTT	CASSYRGGPTDTQYF
TRBJ1-4	-	TRBD1	TRBV4-3	TGCGCCAGCAGCCAAGATCCGCAGGGGGATAATGAAAAACTGTTTTTT	CASSQDPQGDNEKLFF
TRBJ2-2	-	-	TRBV10-3	TGTGCCATCAGTACCAGGCAGGACGGGGAGCTGTTTTTT	CAISTRQDGELFF
TRBJ1-2	-	TRBD1	TRBV19	TGTGCCAGTAGTGGGGGCCGGGACAGGGGCGGCTATGGCTACACCTTC	CASSGGRDRGGYGYTF
TRBJ1-3	-	-	TRBV28	TGTGCCAGCAGTTTATCCCGGGGAGGGTCTGGAAACACCATATATTTT	CASSLSRGGSGNTIYF
TRBJ1-2	-	-	TRBV5-8	TGTGCCAGCAACCCCTTTCCCTCAGGGCAGGCCTTAGGCTACACCTTC	CASNPFPSGQALGYTF
TRBJ2-3	-	TRBD2	TRBV6-5	TGTGCCAGCTCCCCAGGCGGGGGAAGGGGAGATACGCAGTATTTT	CASSPGGGRGDTQYF
TRBJ1-2	medium-sized	-	TRBV6-2/TRBV6-3	TGTGCCAGCAGTTACAACTGGGGGCGCAACTATGGCTACACCTTC	CASSYNWGRNYGYTF
TRBJ1-1	-	-	TRBV9	TGTGCCAGCAGCGTATATCAGGGAGGGGAGAACACTGAAGCTTTCTTT	CASSVYQGGENTEAFF
TRBJ1-3	few	TRBD1	TRBV9	TGTGCCAGCAGCGCCGACAGGGGGAAGGGAAACACCATATATTTT	CASSADRGKGNTIYF
TRBJ1-5	-	TRBD1	TRBV11-2	TGTGCCAGCAGCTTAGATCCGACAGGGCCCAATCAGCCCCAGCATTTT	CASSLDPTGPNQPQHF
TRBJ2-2	-	-	TRBV10-3	TGTGCCATCAGCCCGACAGCGAACACCGGGGAGCTGTTTTTT	CAISPTANTGELFF
TRBJ2-5	-	TRBD1	TRBV13	TGTGCCAGCAGCTCCAGGGGGCGAGAGACCCAGTACTTC	CASSSRGRETQYF
TRBJ2-3	-	-	TRBV6-1	TGTGCCAGCAGTATACGGTCAGATACGCAGTATTTT	CASSIRSDTQYF
TRBJ1-1	-	-	TRBV29-1	TGCAGCGCGCAGGGACAATTGAACACTGAAGCTTTCTTT	CSAQGQLNTEAFF
TRBJ1-6	-	-	TRBV4-3	TGCGCCAGCAGCCAAGATCCCAAGGCAGGTTCACCCCTCCACTTT	CASSQDPKAGSPLHF
TRBJ1-4	few	-	TRBV6-2/TRBV6-3	TGTGCCAGCAGTTACTCGACGGGTTTTAATGAAAAACTGTTTTTT	CASSYSTGFNEKLFF
TRBJ2-1	-	-	TRBV5-1	TGCGCCAGCAGCTCGGGACTGACAAACAATGAGCAGTTCTTC	CASSSGLTNNEQFF
TRBJ1-6	-	-	TRBV4-3	TGCGCCAGCAGCCAAGACGCGACAGGTTACAATTCACCCCTCCACTTT	CASSQDATGYNSPLHF
TRBJ2-7	-	TRBD1	TRBV5-5	TGTGCCAGCAGCACACAGGGGTTCGAGCAGTACTTC	CASSTQGFEQYF
TRBJ1-6	-	-	TRBV5-4	TGTGCCAGCAGCTTCGGGGGAGCGGGGAATTCACCCCTCCACTTT	CASSFGGAGNSPLHF
TRBJ1-1	-	-	TRBV3-1/TRBV3-2	TGTGCCAGCAGCCGTTTGTCCCCTACGGGGAACACTGAAGCTTTCTTT	CASSRLSPTGNTEAFF
TRBJ1-6	-	-	TRBV6-1	TGTGCCAGCAGTGAATGGGGCAGTTCTAATTCACCCCTCCACTTT	CASSEWGSSNSPLHF